The 24 T cell receptor beta chains listed next were all sequenced from one sample in a study of T cell responses to AZD1222 COVID-19 vaccine. Method: immunoSEQ multiplex PCR; TCRdb's copy keeps in-frame clones and lacks some. The sample has about 180,000 clones; around 90% are singletons. The sample was peripheral blood, taken 28 days after the second dose of the MenACWY control vaccine. The receptors here all came from an adult who received the MenACWY meningococcal vaccine as a control.

V and J are TRBV25-1 and TRBJ2-7; the D gene is possibly TRBD2 (6 bases). Between the trimmed V and J ends, which lost 9 bases and 6 bases, there was a span of 18 bases. This CDR3 contains 13 residues. Germline CDR1 and CDR2: MGHDK and SYGVNS. CDR3 in amino acids: CASTGTGLGEQYF. Here the CDR3 DNA reads TGTGCCAGTACCGGGACTGGGTTAGGCGAGCAGTACTTC.

The rearrangement uses TRBV7-2 and TRBJ2-2, with 9 bases lining up with TRBD1. This CDR3 is built from 16 residues. V lost 4 bases to trimming and J lost 0 bases; unmatched junction nucleotides: 3. Germline CDR1 is SGHTA and CDR2 is FQGNSA. In nucleotides, the CDR3 is TGTGCCAGCAGCTACCGACAGGGGGCGAACACCGGGGAGCTGTTTTTT. It codes for CASSYRQGANTGELFF. The whole variable domain, filled in from reference TRBV7-2 and TRBJ2-2, reads GAGVSQSPSNKVTEKGKDVELRCDPISGHTALYWYRQSLGQGLEFLIYFQGNSAPDKSGLPSDRFSAERTGGSVSTLTIQRTQQEDSAVYLCASSYRQGANTGELFFGEGSRLTVL.

J is TRBJ1-1 and V is TRBV2; perhaps TRBD1 as D (5 bases). The CDR3 has 15 amino acids. Trimming stripped 2 bases from V and 6 bases from J, with 16 bases between. Germline-derived CDR1 and CDR2 are SNHLY and FYNNEI. The CDR3 here is CASSEMEGTKAEAFF. In DNA form, the CDR3 reads TGTGCCAGCAGTGAAATGGAAGGGACGAAGGCTGAAGCTTTCTTT.

The chain combines TRBV7-8 with TRBJ1-1; TRBD1 might be the D (5 bases). CDR3 size: 17 residues. The germline gives CDR1 SGHVS, CDR2 FQNEAQ. V lost 1 base, J lost 1 base, and 16 bases lay in between. CDR3 nucleotide sequence: TGTGCCAGCAGCTTAGTTGCCCGGGACCCCAAGAACACTGAAGCTTTCTTT. This codes for CASSLVARDPKNTEAFF.

This clone is a singleton in its sample. This chain joins TRBV12-3 or TRBV12-4 and TRBJ2-5; D is possibly TRBD2 (6 bases). The CDR3 runs 12 residues. The V and J ends lost 4 bases and 5 bases respectively, with 8 bases between them. CDR3 amino acids: CASSSEGETQYF. In nucleotides, the CDR3 is TGTGCCAGCAGTTCGGAGGGTGAGACCCAGTACTTC.

The V and J genes are TRBV6-5 and TRBJ1-3; D unclear. Germline V CDR1 and CDR2: MNHEY, SVGAGI. Trimming shortened V by 0 bases and J by 3 bases, and 9 bases separated the two germline ends. The CDR3 has 15 amino acids. The CDR3 region is CASSYSGVGGNTIYF. CDR3 in DNA: TGTGCCAGCAGTTACTCGGGTGTAGGTGGAAACACCATATATTTT.

J is TRBJ2-3 and V is TRBV5-8; TRBD1 matches at 8 bases. Losses at the gene ends were 0 bases for V and 2 bases for J; bases not matched to a gene: 5. There are 16 residues in the CDR3. Germline V gene data show CDR1 as SGHTS and CDR2 as YDEGEE. The DNA of the CDR3 is TGTGCCAGCAGCTTGGCTGGGGGACAGGTCACAGATACGCAGTATTTT. This sequence encodes CASSLAGGQVTDTQYF.

CDR3 DNA: TGTGCCAGCAGCCTCGGGACAGACTTCACTGGGGCCAACGTCCTGACTTTC. It codes for CASSLGTDFTGANVLTF. The V and J genes are TRBV7-9 and TRBJ2-6; 7 bases map to TRBD1. The CDR3 sequence is 17 residues long. Germline lookup yields CDR1 SEHNR and CDR2 FQNEAQ (reference sequence). J was trimmed by 2 bases and V by 5 bases; bases with no gene match: 9.

J is TRBJ1-1 and V is TRBV9; 7 bases agree with TRBD1. V dropped 6 bases and J dropped 0; count of bases not matched to a gene: 5. CDR3 length equals 14 residues. Germline CDR1 reads SGDLS; CDR2 reads YYNGEE. The CDR3 DNA reads as TGTGCCAGCACCCTGGGACAGATGAACACTGAAGCTTTCTTT. Encoded protein: CASTLGQMNTEAFF.

The V call is TRBV4-1, the J call TRBJ2-7; a weak D match, TRBD1 (6 bases). V lost 1 base to trimming and J lost 7 bases, with 11 bases between them. This CDR3 region has 13 residues. Germline V gene data show CDR1 as MGHRA and CDR2 as YSYEKL. CDR3 nucleotides: TGCGCCAGCAGCCAAGCCCGCAGGGGAGAGCAGTACTTC. It translates to CASSQARRGEQYF.

The chain carries TRBV6-6 and TRBJ1-1, with a possible D match to TRBD1 (6 bases). Trimming pared 2 bases from V and 5 bases from J, leaving 18 bases between. Per germline, CDR1 MNHNY and CDR2 SVGAGI (reference sequence). This CDR3 comprises 16 residues. The CDR3 DNA sequence: TGTGCCAGCAGTTACATCATGGGGGGCGGTGGAACTGAAGCTTTCTTT. Its translation is CASSYIMGGGGTEAFF.

This clone occurred a few times. V gene TRBV20-1 combines with J gene TRBJ1-1; D may be TRBD1 (5 bases). The CDR3 runs to 11 residues. The V end was cut by 3 bases, the J end by 6 bases, with 8 bases between. Germline CDR1 DFQATT, CDR2 SNEGSKA (reference sequence). CDR3 in DNA: TGCAGTGCTAGGGAGACAGCTGAAGCTTTCTTT. Amino acid sequence: CSARETAEAFF.

The chain combines TRBV30 with TRBJ2-7, with TRBD1 as a possible D gene (5 bases). CDR1 and CDR2 (germline): GTSNPN, SVGIG (reference sequence). The CDR3 covers 13 residues. V gave up 2 bases and J gave up 4 bases, with 12 bases separating them. The CDR3 region has the DNA TGTGCCTGGAGTACCGGACAATCGTACGAGCAGTACTTC. This sequence encodes CAWSTGQSYEQYF.

The V gene is TRBV30, the J gene TRBJ1-3; maybe TRBD1 (5 bases). The CDR3 contains 14 residues. Germline V CDR1 and CDR2: GTSNPN, SVGIG (reference sequence). V was pared by 1 base and J by 4 bases, with 11 bases between. The CDR3 nucleotides read TGTGCCTGGAGTGACAGCCAGGGAGGAAACACCATATATTTT. Translation gives CAWSDSQGGNTIYF.

V is TRBV5-6 and J is TRBJ2-7; TRBD2 might be the D (5 bases). Germline lookup yields CDR1 SGHDT and CDR2 YYEEEE. This CDR3 is 13 amino acids long. The V gene lost 1 base and the J gene lost 3 bases, with 8 bases spanning the gap. The DNA of the CDR3 is TGTGCCAGCAGCTTGTACCGGGACTACGAGCAGTACTTC. Its translation is CASSLYRDYEQYF.

This sequence joins TRBV7-2 and TRBJ2-7, with no clear D. Trimming shortened V by 5 bases and J by 3 bases, and 8 bases separated the two germline ends. In germline, CDR1 is SGHTA, CDR2 FQGNSA. The CDR3 has 12 residues. The CDR3 DNA reads as TGTGCCAGCAGCGGAAGTCTCTACGAGCAGTACTTC. It encodes CASSGSLYEQYF.

The chain carries TRBV28 and TRBJ2-5, with TRBD1 matching 7 bases. V lost 8 bases and J lost 1; bases outside the gene matches: 7. CDR3 length: 14 residues. Per germline, CDR1 MDHEN and CDR2 SYDVKM. CDR3 bases: TGTGCCAGCCATAAGGGGGACAGCCAAGAGACCCAGTACTTC. Translation gives CASHKGDSQETQYF.

The rearrangement links TRBV19 to TRBJ2-5; D tentatively reads TRBD1 or TRBD2 (5 bases each). The V end was cut by 5 bases, the J end by 5 bases, with 12 bases between. The CDR3 runs 13 residues. Germline CDR1 and CDR2: LNHDA and SQIVND (reference sequence). The CDR3 bases are TGTGCCAGTAGTCGCCTAGCAGGGGAGACCCAGTACTTC. Translation: CASSRLAGETQYF.

This clone is a singleton in its sample. The V gene is TRBV9, the J gene TRBJ2-1; 8 positions agree with TRBD2. The CDR3 has 15 residues. Trimming cost V 3 bases and J 6 bases; bases outside gene matches: 8. The germline CDR1 and CDR2 sequences are SGDLS and YYNGEE. The CDR3 is CASSAGDSGTNEQFF. The DNA of the CDR3 is TGTGCCAGCAGCGCCGGAGATAGCGGGACCAATGAGCAGTTCTTC. Drawing the rest from reference TRBV9 and TRBJ2-1, the complete variable domain is DSGVTQTPKHLITATGQRVTLRCSPRSGDLSVYWYQQSLDQGLQFLIQYYNGEERAKGNILERFSAQQFPDLHSELNLSSLELGDSALYFCASSAGDSGTNEQFFGPGTRLTVL.

This rearrangement joins TRBV7-2 to TRBJ2-2, with unresolved D. This CDR3 spans 14 amino acids. V was shortened by 7 bases and J by 1 base, with 10 bases between the two germline ends. Germline V gene sequence: CDR1 SGHTA, CDR2 FQGNSA. The CDR3: CASTPPRNTGELFF. The CDR3, as DNA: TGTGCCAGCACCCCGCCCCGGAACACCGGGGAGCTGTTTTTT.

This chain links TRBV5-5 with TRBJ1-5, with no clear D. Germline-derived CDR1 and CDR2 are SGHKS and YYEKEE (reference sequence). There are 15 residues in the CDR3. Trimming took off 0 bases at V and 4 bases at J, with 11 bases between the two ends. The CDR3 spells CASSLVKGRNQPQHF. In DNA, the CDR3 is TGTGCCAGCAGCTTGGTTAAAGGCCGAAATCAGCCCCAGCATTTT.

The chain employs TRBV28 and TRBJ2-4; D ambiguous. This CDR3 has 14 residues. Trimming removed 5 bases at V and 0 bases at J, with 8 bases between. Germline CDR1 MDHEN, CDR2 SYDVKM. CDR3 amino acids: CASSPPQAKNIQYF. For the CDR3, the DNA is TGTGCCAGCAGTCCCCCCCAAGCCAAAAACATTCAGTACTTC.

J is TRBJ1-2 and V is TRBV30; no definite D call. The V and J ends lost 2 bases and 4 bases respectively, with 8 bases between them. This CDR3 region has 12 residues. Germline loops: CDR1 GTSNPN, CDR2 SVGIG (reference sequence). The CDR3 region has the DNA TGTGCCTGGAGTCGACCCTTCTATGGCTACACCTTC. Translating it yields CAWSRPFYGYTF.

The CDR3 coding sequence is TGTGCCAGCGAGATCGGCAGCAAGTATCAGCCCCAGCATTTT. Translation: CASEIGSKYQPQHF. This rearrangement joins TRBV6-5 to TRBJ1-5, with D hard to call. Germline lookup yields CDR1 MNHEY and CDR2 SVGAGI. The V end lost 8 bases, the J end lost 5 bases, and 16 bases lay between the germline ends. The CDR3 spans 14 residues.